The 9 T cell receptor beta chains given below trace back to one sample, sequenced in a study of identical twins. TCRdb recomputed calls from the 5' RACE reads with MiXCR, one row per CDR3 protein. The sample shows 1.5 million or so distinct CDR3 sequences, 32% of them seen only once. Source material: cord blood. Every receptor here comes from a newborn girl in good health.

This rearrangement joins TRBV20-1 to TRBJ1-2; D is unclear. Per germline, CDR1 DFQATT and CDR2 SNEGSKA (reference sequence). CDR3 length equals 15 residues. The V end lost 0 bases, the J end lost 7 bases, and 18 bases lay between the germline ends. For the CDR3, the DNA is TGCAGTGCTAGAGATCGGTGGGGTGGTGCGGGTGGCTACACCTTC. Encoded protein: CSARDRWGGAGGYTF.

V and J are TRBV5-1 and TRBJ2-3; D might be TRBD2 (5 bases). Germline V gene data show CDR1 as SGHRS and CDR2 as YFSETQ. Trimming shortened V by 2 bases and J by 2 bases, and 12 bases separated the two germline ends. The CDR3 runs 15 residues. The CDR3 reads CASSLGTRPTDTQYF. DNA for the CDR3: TGCGCCAGCAGCTTAGGAACTAGGCCCACAGATACGCAGTATTTT.

In its sample, this clonotype was seen a few times. This chain links TRBV25-1 with TRBJ1-2, with D maybe TRBD1 (5 bases). CDR1 is MGHDK and CDR2 is SYGVNS in the germline V gene. V lost 4 bases and J 3 bases, leaving 9 bases between the germline ends. This CDR3 region has 13 residues. CDR3: CASSGGRYYGYTF. The DNA of the CDR3 is TGTGCCAGCAGTGGGGGACGGTACTATGGCTACACCTTC.

J is TRBJ2-3 and V is TRBV5-1; 11 nucleotides agree with TRBD2. CDR1 and CDR2 from the germline V gene are SGHRS and YFSETQ. Losses at the gene ends were 5 bases for V and 4 bases for J; bases not matched to a gene: 6. CDR3 length equals 15 residues. CDR3 residues: CASSLAGGNADTQYF. The DNA of the CDR3 is TGCGCCAGCAGTCTAGCGGGGGGCAACGCAGATACGCAGTATTTT.

This clonotype was seen a handful of times. The rearrangement joins TRBV27 to TRBJ2-1, with 8 bases lining up with TRBD2. CDR1 is MNHEY and CDR2 is SMNVEV in the germline V gene (reference sequence). V lost 0 bases and J lost 2; bases outside the gene matches: 9. The CDR3 extends over 18 amino acids. CDR3 amino acids: CASSLSTLAGPTYNEQFF. The CDR3 nucleotides read TGTGCCAGCAGTTTATCGACCCTAGCGGGTCCTACCTACAATGAGCAGTTCTTC.

This chain joins TRBV5-1 and TRBJ2-3; D remains ambiguous. The CDR3 loop spans 19 amino acids. Germline V gene data show CDR1 as SGHRS and CDR2 as YFSETQ. V lost 0 bases, J lost 1 base, and 21 bases lay in between. CDR3 residues: CASSLGPIASGGGTDTQYF. DNA for the CDR3: TGCGCCAGCAGCTTGGGACCTATTGCCTCGGGCGGAGGCACAGATACGCAGTATTTT.

This clonotype appeared a few times. The chain uses TRBV7-2 and TRBJ1-5; 10 bases are shared with TRBD1. The V gene's germline CDR1 is SGHTA and CDR2 FQGNSA. CDR3 length: 15 amino acids. V was clipped by 3 bases and J by 5 bases; unmatched bases: 4. The CDR3 is CASSFRTGGDQPQHF. The CDR3 nucleotides are TGTGCCAGCAGCTTCAGGACAGGGGGAGATCAGCCCCAGCATTTT.

In its sample, this clonotype was seen a few times. This rearrangement joins TRBV5-6 to TRBJ1-2; maybe TRBD1 (6 bases). Between the trimmed V and J ends, which lost 2 bases and 3 bases, there was a span of 14 bases. The CDR3 totals 15 residues. Germline V gene lookup returns CDR1 SGHDT and CDR2 YYEEEE. CDR3 DNA: TGTGCCAGCAGCTTCTCTGACAGGAGATACTATGGCTACACCTTC. Amino acids: CASSFSDRRYYGYTF.

This clonotype was counted ten times or more. The V call is TRBV7-8, the J call TRBJ2-5; TRBD2 is a possible D gene (5 bases). V dropped 5 bases and J dropped 3 bases, with 13 bases sitting between them. Germline CDR1 is SGHVS and CDR2 is FQNEAQ. The CDR3 has 14 amino acids. CDR3 region: CASSLFRTEETQYF. CDR3 DNA: TGTGCCAGCAGCCTATTTCGGACTGAAGAGACCCAGTACTTC.